The 4 T cell receptor beta chains in this list originate from one sample, sequenced in a study of metastatic and nonmetastatic thyroid tumors. All patients were untreated before thyroid surgery. With MiXCR, TCRdb reprocessed the PCR reads. The table records approximately 41,000 clones, over 25% of them present only once. Source material: blood. The source of these receptors is a male donor with papillary thyroid cancer or a benign thyroid nodule (not recorded which). Some clones in this sample may be carry-over from other donors' samples.

The CDR3 region is CASIGGLAGWPSFQETQYF. The DNA of the CDR3 is TGTGCCAGCATCGGGGGACTAGCGGGATGGCCGTCGTTTCAAGAGACCCAGTACTTC. This chain links TRBV11-2 with TRBJ2-5; 13 bases are shared with TRBD2. The CDR3 has 19 residues. Germline V gives CDR1 SGHAT, CDR2 FQNNGV. V dropped 7 bases and J dropped 2; count of bases not matched to a gene: 16.

By share of the sample, this clone is medium-sized. The chain is built from TRBV20-1 and TRBJ2-7, with D hard to call. Germline-derived CDR1 and CDR2 are DFQATT and SNEGSKA (reference sequence). The V end was cut by 4 bases, the J end by 3 bases, with 16 bases between. The CDR3 consists of 14 residues. The chain's CDR3 is CSATQPRARYEQYF. As DNA, the CDR3 is TGCAGTGCTACCCAACCCCGGGCGCGCTACGAGCAGTACTTC.

This clone was seen ten or more times. The chain links TRBV7-9 to TRBJ2-3; D is ambiguous. Trimming cost V 3 bases and J 4 bases, with 5 bases left between them. CDR3 length equals 12 residues. Germline loops: CDR1 SEHNR, CDR2 FQNEAQ (reference sequence). CDR3 DNA: TGTGCCAGCAGCTTTGGACCAGATACGCAGTATTTT. This codes for CASSFGPDTQYF.

In this sample, this clone turned up a few times. The chain links TRBV6-1 to TRBJ2-7; D is unclear. Deletions cut 7 bases from V and 4 bases from J, with 8 bases between. Germline loops: CDR1 MNHNS, CDR2 SASEGT. This CDR3 has 11 residues. The CDR3: CASNNIYEQYF. DNA for the CDR3: TGTGCCAGCAACAACATTTACGAGCAGTACTTC.